Shown below are 15 T cell receptor beta chains from a single sample sequenced in a study of Graves' ophthalmopathy and Graves' hyperthyroidism. For repertoire sequencing, the TCR beta CDR3 regions were amplified from RNA transcripts. HTBI-primed first-round RT-PCR preceded second-round multiplex PCR. In TCRdb, the multiplex PCR reads were re-called with MiXCR into one record per CDR3 protein. Among 650,000 to 900,000 distinct CDR3 sequences listed, 40% were seen once. The material sequenced was peripheral blood. The origin of the receptors is an adult man with Graves' ophthalmopathy.

The gene calls are TRBV7-8 and TRBJ2-5; D possibly corresponds to TRBD2 (7 bases). The germline V gene encodes CDR1 SGHVS and CDR2 FQNEAQ. The CDR3 is made up of 14 amino acids. For the CDR3, the DNA is TGTGCTAGAGAAGGCGGGGGCTTTCAAGAGACCCAGTACTTC. This translates into CAREGGGFQETQYF.

Many counts were recorded for this clonotype. This chain links TRBV2 with TRBJ2-7; tentatively, D is TRBD1 (6 bases). CDR3 length: 13 residues. Per germline, CDR1 SNHLY and CDR2 FYNNEI. With 2 bases removed from V and 3 bases from J, the gap between germline ends came to 8 bases. The chain's CDR3 is CASSEQGHYEQYF. The CDR3 DNA reads as TGTGCCAGCAGTGAACAGGGACACTACGAGCAGTACTTC.

This clonotype showed up many times. The chain joins TRBV2 to TRBJ2-7; no clear D. The V end lost 4 bases, the J end lost 1 base, and 8 bases lay between the germline ends. Germline CDR1 reads SNHLY; CDR2 reads FYNNEI. This CDR3 contains 13 residues. The CDR3 region has the DNA TGTGCCAGCAGTGTGAGCCGTTCCTACGAGCAGTACTTC. This gives the protein CASSVSRSYEQYF.

This clonotype was observed many times. The genes are TRBV25-1 and TRBJ2-7, with TRBD1 as a possible D gene (6 bases). The V end lost 4 bases, the J end lost 0 bases, and 13 bases lay between the germline ends. This CDR3 has 15 residues. In germline, CDR1 is MGHDK, CDR2 SYGVNS. CDR3 nucleotide sequence: TGTGCCAGCAGTGGGTTACAGGGTCACTCCTACGAGCAGTACTTC. Translation: CASSGLQGHSYEQYF.

The chain couples TRBV6-6 to TRBJ1-2; D unresolved. This CDR3 comprises 12 residues. Germline CDR1 is MNHNY and CDR2 is SVGAGI (reference sequence). The germline V and J ends were trimmed by 10 bases and 3 bases, with 12 bases remaining between them. Here the CDR3 DNA reads TGTGCCAAGAGGCAGGCATACTATGGCTACACCTTC. It is translated as CAKRQAYYGYTF.

The table lists this clonotype with a few counts. The CDR3 spells CASSLTVGETQYF. The DNA for the CDR3 is TGTGCCAGCAGTTTAACAGTGGGGGAGACCCAGTACTTC. The V gene is TRBV2, the J gene TRBJ2-5; D is uncertain. V shed 5 bases and J shed 5 bases, with 12 bases lying between them. Germline V gene data show CDR1 as SNHLY and CDR2 as FYNNEI. CDR3 length: 13 residues.

This clonotype was observed at least ten times. One end of the junction is discordant with germline, which a read error may explain. The chain carries TRBV10-3 and TRBJ1-6, with D hard to call. CDR3 size: 13 residues. Germline V gives CDR1 ENHRY, CDR2 SYGVKD. The CDR3, as DNA: TGTGCCAGCAGTGAAGTCGGTAATTCACCCCTCCACTTT. It encodes CASSEVGNSPLHF.

Regarding this clonotype: At one end, the junction sequence differs from germline, possibly due to a read error. The chain has TRBV7-3 and TRBJ2-5, with 8 bases matching TRBD1. Germline CDR1 is SGHTA and CDR2 is FQGTGA. CDR3 length: 16 amino acids. The DNA of the CDR3 is TGCGCCAGCAGCCAAGATTGGCAGGGGGCGCGGGAGACCCAGTACTTC. Protein: CASSQDWQGARETQYF.

This clonotype showed up many times. The V gene is TRBV7-2, the J gene TRBJ2-7, with D maybe TRBD2 (7 bases). V was pared by 2 bases and J by 5 bases, with 13 bases between. Germline CDR1 reads SGHTA; CDR2 reads FQGNSA. The CDR3 consists of 14 residues. For the CDR3, the DNA is TGTGCCAGCAGCTTACTTACGGGGGGCAACGAGCAGTACTTC. It translates to CASSLLTGGNEQYF.

There are many counts of this clonotype. The chain uses TRBV7-8 and TRBJ2-7, with TRBD2 as a possible D gene (6 bases). Germline CDR1 is SGHVS and CDR2 is FQNEAQ. V was pared by 6 bases and J by 7 bases, with 19 bases between. The CDR3 consists of 14 residues. Here the CDR3 reads CASRRDLEKGEQYF. CDR3 in DNA: TGTGCCAGCAGACGGGACTTAGAGAAGGGGGAGCAGTACTTC.

This clonotype was seen only a few times. The chain combines TRBV7-9 with TRBJ1-1; D remains unclear. Germline CDR1 and CDR2: SEHNR and FQNEAQ (reference sequence). V lost 2 bases to trimming and J lost 5 bases, with 9 bases between them. There are 13 residues in the CDR3. The CDR3 reads CASSLKERTEAFF. CDR3 coding DNA: TGTGCCAGCAGCTTAAAGGAGCGGACTGAAGCTTTCTTT. The whole variable domain, remainder taken from reference TRBV7-9 and TRBJ1-1, is DTGVSQNPRHKITKRGQNVTFRCDPISEHNRLYWYRQTLGQGPEFLTYFQNEAQLEKSRLLSDRFSAERPKGSFSTLEIQRTEQGDSAMYLCASSLKERTEAFFGQGTRLTVV.

The table lists this clonotype with a count of one. A much larger clone differs from this one at a single base, so this may be a read error. Lacking the conserved final phenylalanine or tryptophan, this CDR3 likely reflects a read error. The CDR3 spells CASSPPDPNYGYTI. DNA of the CDR3: TGTGCCAGCAGCCCGCCAGATCCCAACTATGGCTACACCATC. The genes are TRBV7-9 and TRBJ1-2; unclear D gene. The CDR3 totals 14 residues. V was clipped by 5 bases and J by 2 bases, with 12 bases between them. CDR1 is SEHNR and CDR2 is FQNEAQ in the germline V gene (reference sequence).

The chain employs TRBV15 and TRBJ1-2; D ambiguous. V was cut by 1 base and J by 13 bases, with 10 bases left in between. CDR3 length: 11 residues. Germline V gene sequence: CDR1 LNHNV, CDR2 YYDKDF (reference sequence). The CDR3: CATSRGTRATF. The CDR3, as DNA: TGTGCCACCAGCAGAGGGACCCGAGCCACCTTC.

The chain links TRBV19 to TRBJ1-5; the match to TRBD1 covers 12 bases. Germline CDR1 LNHDA, CDR2 SQIVND (reference sequence). J gave up 5 bases and V 5 bases, and 7 bases lay outside the gene matches. CDR3 length: 16 amino acids. The CDR3 sequence is CASSRAGTGGYQPQHF. DNA of the CDR3: TGTGCCAGTAGTCGGGCCGGGACAGGGGGCTATCAGCCCCAGCATTTT.

This clonotype was observed a few times. This chain connects TRBV20-1 to TRBJ1-4; 11 bases are shared with TRBD1. The CDR3 has 18 amino acids. The J segment lost 5 bases and the V segment lost 6 bases, leaving 17 bases of the junction unmatched. Germline loops: CDR1 DFQATT, CDR2 SNEGSKA (reference sequence). CDR3 amino acids: CSAPRGTGGTLGNEKLFF. CDR3 in DNA: TGCAGTGCCCCCCGAGGGACAGGGGGAACCCTTGGCAATGAAAAACTGTTTTTT.